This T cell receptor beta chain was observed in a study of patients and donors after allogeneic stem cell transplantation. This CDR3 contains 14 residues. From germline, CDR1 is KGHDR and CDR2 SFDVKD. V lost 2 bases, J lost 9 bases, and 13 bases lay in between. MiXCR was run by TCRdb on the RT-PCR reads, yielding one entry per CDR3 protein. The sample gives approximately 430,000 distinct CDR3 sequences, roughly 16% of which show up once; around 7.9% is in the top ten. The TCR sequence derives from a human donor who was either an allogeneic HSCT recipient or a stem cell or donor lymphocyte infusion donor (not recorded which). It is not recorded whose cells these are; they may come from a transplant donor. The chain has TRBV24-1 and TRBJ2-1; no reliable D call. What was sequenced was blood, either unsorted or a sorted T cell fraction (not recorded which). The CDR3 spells CATSDYSEKSEQFF. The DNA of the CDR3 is TGTGCCACCAGTGATTACTCCGAGAAGAGTGAGCAGTTCTTC.